The 19 T cell receptor beta chains in this list originate from one sample, sequenced in a study of Tregs in tolerant kidney transplant recipients. Clones were read by immunoSEQ multiplex PCR, and TCRdb kept only the in-frame ones, dropping some. This table holds about 18,000 clones, 82% found once. The sequencing sample was made of Tregs from blood. All receptors derive from a human donor in good health.

This sequence joins TRBV7-9 and TRBJ2-2; TRBD2 might be the D (6 bases). The CDR3 extends over 16 amino acids. V lost 0 bases and J 5 bases, leaving 13 bases between the germline ends. From germline, CDR1 is SEHNR and CDR2 FQNEAQ (reference sequence). The CDR3 sequence is CASSLAGTDLTGELFF. CDR3 nucleotides: TGTGCCAGCAGCTTAGCAGGGACTGACCTTACCGGGGAGCTGTTTTTT.

The gene calls are TRBV6-5 and TRBJ2-7; D unresolved. The CDR3 has 13 residues. Between the trimmed V and J ends, which lost 6 bases and 4 bases, there was a span of 13 bases. Germline V CDR1 and CDR2: MNHEY, SVGAGI. In nucleotides, the CDR3 is TGTGCCAGCAGAAAGGGTGGCCGTTACGAGCAGTACTTC. The encoded protein is CASRKGGRYEQYF.

The DNA for the CDR3 is TGTGCCATCAGCTTCGGGACCCCAACCTACAATGAGCAGTTCTTC. This sequence encodes CAISFGTPTYNEQFF. The chain employs TRBV10-3 and TRBJ2-1; D possibly matches TRBD1 or TRBD2 (5 bases each). Germline CDR1 and CDR2: ENHRY and SYGVKD. The CDR3 totals 15 residues. Trimming took off 6 bases at V and 2 bases at J, with 14 bases between the two ends.

V usage is TRBV18 and J usage is TRBJ2-7; D unresolved. Germline assignment: CDR1 KGHSH and CDR2 LQKENI. The CDR3 totals 12 residues. Trimming stripped 2 bases from V and 4 bases from J, with 6 bases between. As DNA, the CDR3 is TGTGCCAGCTCACCAACAGAATACGAGCAGTACTTC. Translating gives CASSPTEYEQYF.

The rearrangement joins TRBV2 to TRBJ2-3; 10 nucleotides line up with TRBD2. The CDR3 spans 14 residues. Germline V gives CDR1 SNHLY, CDR2 FYNNEI. After removal of 6 bases from V and 3 bases from J, the junction contained 3 bases not matched to a gene. This chain's CDR3 is CASSTSGETDTQYF. The CDR3 DNA sequence: TGTGCCAGCAGCACTAGCGGGGAAACAGATACGCAGTATTTT. The full variable domain, with the rest looked up from reference TRBV2 and TRBJ2-3, is EPEVTQTPSHQVTQMGQEVILRCVPISNHLYFYWYRQILGQKVEFLVSFYNNEISEKSEIFDDQFSVERPDGSNFTLKIRSTKLEDSAMYFCASSTSGETDTQYFGPGTRLTVL.

This clone was picked up a small number of times. The rearrangement joins TRBV5-5 to TRBJ1-5; TRBD1 might be the D (6 bases). Trimming took off 0 bases at V and 6 bases at J, with 19 bases between the two ends. CDR1 and CDR2 from the germline V gene are SGHKS and YYEKEE (reference sequence). The CDR3 loop spans 17 amino acids. CDR3 bases: TGTGCCAGCAGCTTGGAGTTACAGGGTCCCAACGGTCAGCCCCAGCATTTT. Protein sequence: CASSLELQGPNGQPQHF.

V is TRBV11-3 and J is TRBJ2-1; D unresolved. CDR1 and CDR2 from the germline V gene are SGHNT and YENEEA. V was cut by 4 bases and J by 10 bases, with 8 bases left in between. The CDR3 loop spans 11 amino acids. This CDR3 is CASSSHSEQFF. CDR3 nucleotides: TGTGCCAGCAGCTCACATAGCGAGCAGTTCTTC.

This sequence joins TRBV5-5 and TRBJ2-4; D is uncertain. V dropped 3 bases and J dropped 7 bases, with 17 bases sitting between them. CDR1 and CDR2 from the germline V gene are SGHKS and YYEKEE (reference sequence). This CDR3 comprises 15 residues. CDR3 residues: CASSSTVGYGNIQYF. DNA of the CDR3: TGTGCCAGCAGCTCCACCGTGGGCTATGGGAACATTCAGTACTTC.

The rearrangement joins TRBV6-6 to TRBJ2-5; 7 positions match TRBD1. CDR3 size: 15 residues. V dropped 0 bases and J dropped 8; count of bases not matched to a gene: 9. CDR1 and CDR2 (germline): MNHNY, SVGAGI (reference sequence). CDR3 DNA sequence: TGTGCCAGCAGTTACTCGATGACAGGGAGAGGTACCCAGTACTTC. Protein product: CASSYSMTGRGTQYF.

The CDR3 DNA follows: TGTGCCAGCACCCGGGACGTGCCCCCAGATACGCAGTATTTT. Protein sequence: CASTRDVPPDTQYF. The chain is built from TRBV2 and TRBJ2-3; either TRBD1 or TRBD2 may fit D (5 bases each). The germline V gene encodes CDR1 SNHLY and CDR2 FYNNEI. The V end was cut by 7 bases, the J end by 4 bases, with 15 bases between. This CDR3 spans 14 amino acids.

The chain employs TRBV27 and TRBJ1-1, with D uncertain. The CDR3 sequence is 15 residues long. V lost 5 bases, J lost 1 base, and 14 bases lay in between. Germline CDR1 MNHEY, CDR2 SMNVEV (reference sequence). This CDR3 reads CASSPFGRPNTEAFF. CDR3 nucleotide sequence: TGTGCCAGCAGTCCTTTCGGACGCCCGAACACTGAAGCTTTCTTT.

This chain's CDR3 is CASSGGWETQYF. The CDR3 region has the DNA TGTGCCAGCAGTGGAGGGTGGGAGACCCAGTACTTC. The V and J genes are TRBV2 and TRBJ2-5, with D possibly being TRBD2 (5 bases). The V end was cut by 4 bases, the J end by 5 bases, with 8 bases between. In germline, CDR1 is SNHLY, CDR2 FYNNEI. The CDR3 has 12 amino acids. Complete variable domain (other parts from reference TRBV2 and TRBJ2-5): EPEVTQTPSHQVTQMGQEVILRCVPISNHLYFYWYRQILGQKVEFLVSFYNNEISEKSEIFDDQFSVERPDGSNFTLKIRSTKLEDSAMYFCASSGGWETQYFGPGTRLLVL.

The chain joins TRBV5-1 to TRBJ1-2; D remains ambiguous. The V and J ends lost 4 bases and 8 bases respectively, with 15 bases between them. Per the germline V gene, CDR1 is SGHRS and CDR2 is YFSETQ. The CDR3 runs to 13 residues. The CDR3: CASSRTDLKGYTF. In DNA form, the CDR3 reads TGCGCCAGCAGCCGGACGGACTTGAAGGGCTACACCTTC.

CDR3 region: CASSYLPGGNLNEQFF. CDR3 in DNA: TGTGCCAGCAGTTACCTGCCAGGGGGCAACCTCAATGAGCAGTTCTTC. The V call is TRBV6-5, the J call TRBJ2-1; 8 nucleotides line up with TRBD1. The ends lost 2 bases at V and 6 bases at J; junction bases unmatched: 9. Germline V gene lookup returns CDR1 MNHEY and CDR2 SVGAGI. This CDR3 spans 16 amino acids.

This chain joins TRBV7-6 and TRBJ2-7; TRBD2 is a possible D gene (6 bases). This CDR3 spans 14 amino acids. V was clipped by 3 bases and J by 7 bases, with 16 bases between them. Germline values: CDR1 SGHVS, CDR2 FNYEAQ. The CDR3 region has the DNA TGTGCCAGCAGCTTTTGGCGGCTGGGGGGAGAGCAGTACTTC. Its protein product is CASSFWRLGGEQYF.

The chain couples TRBV7-3 to TRBJ2-1; 7 nucleotides align to TRBD2. Trimming cost V 5 bases and J 10 bases; bases outside gene matches: 11. The CDR3 runs 14 residues. CDR1 is SGHTA and CDR2 is FQGTGA in the germline V gene. The CDR3 region is CASSGRDQGGEQFF. In DNA, the CDR3 is TGTGCCAGCAGCGGGCGGGACCAGGGAGGGGAGCAGTTCTTC.

In its sample, this clone was seen a few times. The genes are TRBV11-3 and TRBJ1-3; D unresolved. The CDR3 covers 13 residues. V was clipped by 2 bases and J by 4 bases, with 6 bases between them. Germline loops: CDR1 SGHNT, CDR2 YENEEA. CDR3 nucleotides: TGTGCCAGCAGCTTACATTTCGGAAACACCATATATTTT. It encodes CASSLHFGNTIYF.

This clone appeared a few times. The chain employs TRBV29-1 and TRBJ2-1; perhaps D is TRBD1 or TRBD2 (5 bases each). The CDR3 runs 12 residues. Between the trimmed V and J ends, which lost 8 bases and 10 bases, there was a span of 18 bases. Germline V gives CDR1 SQVTM, CDR2 ANQGSEA. The CDR3 protein is CSLREDQGEQFF. The CDR3 bases are TGCAGCCTACGGGAAGATCAGGGAGAGCAGTTCTTC.

This clone was detected only a few times. The V gene is TRBV2, the J gene TRBJ2-2; D might be TRBD2 (6 bases). V was trimmed by 7 bases and J by 8 bases, leaving 23 bases between them. This CDR3 contains 16 residues. Germline loops: CDR1 SNHLY, CDR2 FYNNEI. The CDR3 sequence is CASTRSPEGLAGELFF. The CDR3 DNA follows: TGTGCCAGCACCCGGTCTCCGGAGGGTCTGGCGGGGGAGCTGTTTTTT.